Following are 23 T cell receptor beta chains from one sample sequenced in a study of blood T cell repertoires in COVID-19. Some clones are missing from TCRdb's copy, which holds only in-frame ones; the method was immunoSEQ multiplex PCR. The sample consists of over 100,000 clones, 75% to 90% of them appearing once. The sequencing sample was made of peripheral blood. The receptor source for this set is a man in his sixties with COVID-19, enrolled during active disease.

The chain employs TRBV7-2 and TRBJ2-2; D is undetermined. The germline CDR1 and CDR2 sequences are SGHTA and FQGNSA. The CDR3 covers 13 residues. V dropped 5 bases and J dropped 5 bases, with 9 bases sitting between them. CDR3 in DNA: TGTGCCAGCAGCCCCTATGCTACCGGGGAGCTGTTTTTT. This codes for CASSPYATGELFF.

The rearrangement uses TRBV7-8 and TRBJ2-7, with 7 positions matching TRBD1. CDR1 is SGHVS and CDR2 is FQNEAQ in the germline V gene. The CDR3 runs 15 residues. V shed 2 bases and J 12 bases; nucleotides not matched to a gene: 16. CDR3 loop: CASSLRLVGYRGPYF. Here the CDR3 DNA reads TGTGCCAGCAGCTTAAGATTGGTGGGGTACAGGGGACCGTACTTC.

This chain connects TRBV25-1 to TRBJ1-4, with D perhaps matching TRBD1 (5 bases). This CDR3 comprises 14 residues. CDR1 and CDR2 (germline): MGHDK, SYGVNS. The ends were cut back, 3 bases at V and 8 bases at J, with 13 bases in the middle. CDR3 coding DNA: TGTGCCAGCAGTGACAGGGTGGGGTGGGAAAAACTGTTTTTT. Residues: CASSDRVGWEKLFF.

This clone was detected a few times. This chain uses TRBV7-2 with TRBJ1-3, with 8 bases matching TRBD1. CDR1 and CDR2 (germline): SGHTA, FQGNSA. The CDR3 consists of 16 residues. V lost 0 bases to trimming and J lost 8 bases; unmatched junction nucleotides: 9. The CDR3 protein is CASSLAPTGTGYTIYF. In DNA, the CDR3 is TGTGCCAGCAGCTTAGCTCCGACAGGGACAGGTTACACCATATATTTT.

J is TRBJ1-6 and V is TRBV7-2, with 7 bases lining up with TRBD1. V lost 5 bases to trimming and J lost 9 bases; unmatched junction nucleotides: 10. This CDR3 is 15 amino acids long. CDR1 is SGHTA, CDR2 FQGNSA, per germline. The CDR3 loop is CASSPPGQSGSPLHF. In DNA form, the CDR3 reads TGTGCCAGCAGCCCTCCGGGACAGTCGGGTTCACCCCTCCACTTT.

The chain recombines TRBV6-5 with TRBJ1-2, with a tentative D call TRBD1 (6 bases). This CDR3 is 13 amino acids long. Germline V gene lookup returns CDR1 MNHEY and CDR2 SVGAGI. Between the trimmed V and J ends, which lost 7 bases and 2 bases, there was a span of 11 bases. CDR3 nucleotides: TGTGCCAGCACCTGGGGGCAAAACTATGGCTACACCTTC. Translating it yields CASTWGQNYGYTF.

This clone was counted once. The chain combines TRBV15 with TRBJ2-1; TRBD1 matches 10 bases. This CDR3 spans 13 amino acids. J lost 16 bases, V lost 0 bases, and 6 bases had no gene match. From germline, CDR1 is LNHNV and CDR2 YYDKDF (reference sequence). The CDR3 nucleotides read TGTGCCACCAGCAGAGATGGACAGGGGGGGAGTTTCTTC. This sequence encodes CATSRDGQGGSFF.

The chain has TRBV10-3 and TRBJ1-6; TRBD1 is a possible D gene (5 bases). CDR3 length equals 15 residues. Trimming took off 4 bases at V and 10 bases at J, with 17 bases between the two ends. CDR1 is ENHRY and CDR2 is SYGVKD in the germline V gene. CDR3 sequence: CAISVATAERSPLHF. In DNA form, the CDR3 reads TGTGCCATCAGTGTCGCGACAGCCGAAAGGTCACCCCTCCACTTT.

This chain links TRBV28 with TRBJ2-7, with 9 bases that match TRBD1. The CDR3 runs to 16 residues. Per germline, CDR1 MDHEN and CDR2 SYDVKM. Trimming took 6 bases from V and 0 from J; bases not matched to a gene: 9. CDR3 region: CASSPTGGGNSYEQYF. The CDR3 region has the DNA TGTGCCAGCAGCCCTACAGGGGGCGGGAACTCCTACGAGCAGTACTTC. Full variable domain (missing parts from reference TRBV28 and TRBJ2-7): DVKVTQSSRYLVKRTGEKVFLECVQDMDHENMFWYRQDPGLGLRLIYFSYDVKMKEKGDIPEGYSVSREKKERFSLILESASTNQTSMYLCASSPTGGGNSYEQYFGPGTRLTVT.

This clone was counted a single time. The chain combines TRBV6-6 with TRBJ1-5; 8 nucleotides line up with TRBD1. V dropped 5 bases and J dropped 2; count of bases not matched to a gene: 8. The germline CDR1 and CDR2 sequences are MNHNY and SVGAGI (reference sequence). CDR3 length: 16 residues. Here the CDR3 reads CASSRQGFRGNQPQHF. The CDR3 DNA is TGTGCCAGCAGTCGACAGGGGTTTCGGGGCAATCAGCCCCAGCATTTT.

CDR3 in DNA: TGTGCCAGTAGTTCTTCAACCTGGACAGGGGAGGGCTACGAGCAGTACTTC. Protein product: CASSSSTWTGEGYEQYF. V and J are TRBV19 and TRBJ2-7; 9 bases line up with TRBD1. The CDR3 consists of 17 residues. Germline trimming cut 5 bases from V and 3 bases from J; bases unmatched to any gene: 14. The germline V gene encodes CDR1 LNHDA and CDR2 SQIVND (reference sequence).

The genes are TRBV30 and TRBJ1-2; no reliable D call. V was trimmed by 3 bases and J by 5 bases, leaving 13 bases between them. Germline V CDR1 and CDR2: GTSNPN, SVGIG (reference sequence). There are 13 residues in the CDR3. This chain's CDR3 is CAWSAEVRYGYTF. CDR3 DNA sequence: TGTGCCTGGAGCGCGGAGGTCCGATATGGCTACACCTTC.

The rearrangement links TRBV4-2 to TRBJ1-2; TRBD1 is a possible D gene (6 bases). Germline assignment: CDR1 LGHNA and CDR2 YNFKEQ. V shed 1 base and J shed 8 bases, with 11 bases lying between them. The length of the CDR3 is 13 residues. CDR3: CASSQVAGEGYTF. The DNA for the CDR3 is TGTGCCAGCAGCCAAGTAGCAGGGGAAGGCTACACCTTC.

The V call is TRBV19, the J call TRBJ1-1, with 9 positions matching TRBD1. Germline values: CDR1 LNHDA, CDR2 SQIVND (reference sequence). With 10 bases clipped from V and 5 bases from J, the junction kept 11 bases outside the gene matches. CDR3 length equals 14 residues. The DNA of the CDR3 is TGTGCCACCATGAGGGACAGGGCAGGGACTGAAGCTTTCTTT. Translated, it gives CATMRDRAGTEAFF. Looking up the rest from reference TRBV19 and TRBJ1-1 gives the full variable domain: DGGITQSPKYLFRKEGQNVTLSCEQNLNHDAMYWYRQDPGQGLRLIYYSQIVNDFQKGDIAEGYSVSREKKESFPLTVTSAQKNPTAFYLCATMRDRAGTEAFFGQGTRLTVV.

The V gene is TRBV4-3, the J gene TRBJ1-4, with D possibly TRBD1 on 5 matching bases. Germline V CDR1 and CDR2: LGHNA, YSLEER. The CDR3 contains 16 residues. The V gene lost 4 bases and the J gene lost 5 bases, with 17 bases spanning the gap. The CDR3 is CASSPDGGDGNEKLFF. The CDR3 nucleotides read TGCGCCAGCAGCCCTGACGGGGGAGACGGAAATGAAAAACTGTTTTTT.

The rearrangement joins TRBV14 to TRBJ1-1; 7 bases align to TRBD1. This CDR3 spans 13 amino acids. Germline CDR1 SGHDN, CDR2 FVKESK. J lost 6 bases, V lost 2 bases, and 3 bases had no gene match. The CDR3 protein is CASSQLGQAEAFF. For the CDR3, the DNA is TGTGCCAGCAGCCAACTAGGACAGGCTGAAGCTTTCTTT.

This sequence joins TRBV4-2 and TRBJ2-2; 9 positions match TRBD1. V lost 0 bases, J lost 4 bases, and 15 bases stayed unmatched. Looked up from germline, CDR1 is LGHNA and CDR2 is YNFKEQ. The CDR3 has 20 residues. DNA for the CDR3: TGTGCCAGCAGCCAAGAAGCGGGCCCTCGGACAGGGGTGGGCACCGGGGAGCTGTTTTTT. Encoded protein: CASSQEAGPRTGVGTGELFF.

The chain carries TRBV21-1 and TRBJ1-4; the D segment call TRBD1 is taken from the table without a DNA check. TRBV21-1 is listed as a pseudogene. This CDR3 has 12 amino acids. The CDR3 DNA follows: TGTGCCACCCCCGTAGGGGTTGAAAAACTGTTTTTT. Protein sequence: CATPVGVEKLFF.

The chain combines TRBV12-5 with TRBJ2-3; D is perhaps TRBD1 (6 bases). Trimming removed 8 bases at V and 2 bases at J, with 11 bases between. The CDR3 is 13 amino acids. Germline lookup yields CDR1 LGHNT and CDR2 FRNRAP. This CDR3 reads CASRQDITDTQYF. DNA of the CDR3: TGTGCTAGTAGACAGGACATCACAGATACGCAGTATTTT.

The chain links TRBV29-1 to TRBJ2-3; D gene unclear. CDR3 length equals 18 residues. V was clipped by 0 bases and J by 0 bases, with 19 bases between them. Germline V gene sequence: CDR1 SQVTM, CDR2 ANQGSEA. The CDR3, as DNA: TGCAGCGTTGAAGATTCCCTGAACATGCACCCTAGCACAGATACGCAGTATTTT. This codes for CSVEDSLNMHPSTDTQYF.

This chain connects TRBV4-2 to TRBJ1-1; D remains ambiguous. Trimming pared 3 bases from V and 6 bases from J, leaving 11 bases between. This CDR3 is 13 amino acids long. Germline V CDR1 and CDR2: LGHNA, YNFKEQ. The CDR3 bases are TGTGCCAGCAGCCAGGAATCTGCGGCTGAAGCTTTCTTT. It translates to CASSQESAAEAFF.

The V call is TRBV6-2 or TRBV6-3, the J call TRBJ2-3, with TRBD1 matching 7 bases. V lost 2 bases, J lost 1 base, and 12 bases stayed unmatched. The CDR3 length is 18 residues. Germline V gives CDR1 MNHEY, CDR2 SVGEGT. CDR3 in amino acids: CASSYAAGGPLGTDTQYF. The CDR3 DNA reads TGTGCCAGCAGTTACGCGGCAGGGGGTCCCCTTGGCACAGATACGCAGTATTTT.

This chain uses TRBV11-1 with TRBJ2-5, with TRBD1 identical over 8 bases. V was clipped by 4 bases and J by 5 bases; unmatched bases: 12. CDR3 size: 16 residues. Per the germline V gene, CDR1 is SGHAT and CDR2 is FQDESV (reference sequence). This chain's CDR3 is CASSSILQGAQETQYF. The DNA of the CDR3 is TGTGCCAGCAGCTCCATCCTTCAGGGGGCTCAGGAGACCCAGTACTTC.